This TCR beta chain was sequenced for a study of CD8 T cells in Susac syndrome (dated by TCRdb to between 2017 and 2020). Regarding the study in general: The study used repertoire sequencing to test whether antigen drove CD8+ T cell activation and differentiation in Susac syndrome.

The junction carries 13 bases between V and J, which are trimmed by 7 bases and 4 bases respectively. The CDR3 starts with the cysteine, ends with the phenylalanine, and has 13 residues. Here the CDR3 DNA is all that survives: 39 bases in frame from base 1. RNA was extracted using the RNeasy kit, and about 0.45 to 1 ug of the RNA was reverse transcribed with random hexamers. The immunoSEQ multiplex PCR assay, covering 54 Vbeta and 13 Jbeta segments, was used to amplify TCR beta CDR3 regions. PCR amplification bias was corrected by using a synthetic template baseline for primer optimization and computational correction. In the original analysis: Reads were assigned to V, D and J genes according to IMGT and analyzed in immunoSEQ Analyzer, with only productive sequences retained. Clonality was computed as one minus Shannon entropy normalized by log2 of the number of productive unique sequences. Public and private clones were assessed among the 100 most prevalent clones of each patient and control. Clones were defined as Susac-specific if absent from the healthy and MS cohorts, from approximately 1,100 published viral clones and from other ImmuneACCESS disease sequences. The raw public reads went through TCRdb reprocessing: fastp at Q25, MiXCR clone calling, in-frame beta chains kept. Every distinct CDR3 protein forms one entry, paired with its most common genes and DNA. These V and J calls are TCRdb output, not the study's own analysis. In all, the sample holds about 150,000 distinct CDR3 sequences, and 90% to 95% of those were seen once. Of the sample, about 0.088% is held by the ten largest clones.

The paper as a whole reports these results and caveats: The number of individuals in the TCR sequencing and HLA analysis was recognized as being relatively small.

Of note for this clonotype: The clone's antigen remains unknown. No base quality information exists; no much larger clone differs at one position.

Peripheral blood CD8+ and CD4+ T cells from healthy donors, Susac syndrome patients and multiple sclerosis patients were profiled by high-throughput TCR beta sequencing. The multiple sclerosis controls were treatment-naive patients whose relapsing-remitting disease, either stable or active, fulfilled the revised McDonald criteria. Bulk CD8+ and CD4+ T cells were purified by magnetic negative isolation, whereas CD8+ TEMRA cells were enriched by FACS. Blood was collected in EDTA tubes and processed within 24 hours, with PBMCs isolated through density gradient centrifugation. PBMCs intended for TCR sequencing were frozen in liquid nitrogen and were later thawed in a 37 degrees C water bath. The sorted or isolated CD4+, CD8+ and CD8+ TEMRA cells had a purity of 90% or higher.

This chain is built from TRBV12-3 or TRBV12-4 and TRBJ1-2, with the D gene not clear enough to name. The sequence derives from a human donor with multiple sclerosis. Sequencing input: CD4+ T cells from PBMCs. The DNA sequence is as follows: TGTGCCAGCACCTTGAGAGGGTCCTATGGCTACACCTTC. Its translation reads: CASTLRGSYGYTF.